These T cell receptor beta chains were read from a single sample in a study of shared clonotypes between healthy human individuals. Sequencing was performed with immunoSEQ multiplex PCR; in TCRdb, only in-frame clones are kept and a portion is missing. This sample has roughly 640,000 clones; approximately 79% occur once, and the top ten carry over 1.5%. The material sequenced was memory CD4+ T cells sorted from blood. These TCRs come from a woman in her twenties or thirties in good health. Both conserved end residues are part of each CDR3. Expanded clones get a size class; other rows say once, few or many, or leave the size out.

clone size: -
V gene: TRBV7-9
J gene: TRBJ1-1
CDR3 protein: CASSSTGGGTEAFF

clone size: -
V gene: TRBV28
J gene: TRBJ1-2
CDR3 protein: CASSPTSGTGALYGYTF

clone size: -
V gene: TRBV2
J gene: TRBJ1-4
CDR3 protein: CASSEQGATNEKLFF

clone size: -
V gene: TRBV7-9
J gene: TRBJ1-4
CDR3 protein: CASSLAGVIEKLFF

clone size: -
V gene: TRBV5-4
J gene: TRBJ2-1
CDR3 protein: CASSGTSAGNEQFF

clone size: -
V gene: TRBV2
J gene: TRBJ2-3
CDR3 protein: CASTLADTQYF

clone size: -
V gene: TRBV30
J gene: TRBJ1-4
CDR3 protein: CAWSAEGATNEKLFF

clone size: once
V gene: TRBV2
J gene: TRBJ2-7
CDR3 protein: CASSRSRGAGVVQYF

clone size: -
V gene: TRBV1
J gene: TRBJ1-1
CDR3 protein: CTSSHDRGDYTEAFF

clone size: -
V gene: TRBV7-8
J gene: TRBJ2-4
CDR3 protein: CASSLAGTGMAKNIQYF

clone size: -
V gene: TRBV5-6
J gene: TRBJ1-2
CDR3 protein: CASSRGQGDGYTF

clone size: -
V gene: TRBV7-6
J gene: TRBJ1-1
CDR3 protein: CASSLSQGNTEAFF

clone size: few
V gene: TRBV5-1
J gene: TRBJ2-5
CDR3 protein: CASSLVLADQETQYF

clone size: -
V gene: TRBV5-6
J gene: TRBJ1-2
CDR3 protein: CASRNQGDYGYTF

clone size: -
V gene: TRBV30
J gene: TRBJ1-5
CDR3 protein: CAWSPTINSNQPQHF

clone size: -
V gene: TRBV2
J gene: TRBJ2-7
CDR3 protein: CASRTIRYEQYF

clone size: -
V gene: TRBV11-2
J gene: TRBJ2-1
CDR3 protein: CASSRVNEQFF

clone size: -
V gene: TRBV5-1
J gene: TRBJ1-1
CDR3 protein: CASRSGTGNTEAFF

clone size: -
V gene: TRBV4-1
J gene: TRBJ2-3
CDR3 protein: CASSQEIVGLAAYTDTQYF

clone size: -
V gene: TRBV19
J gene: TRBJ2-1
CDR3 protein: CASSTMTSGFYNEQFF

clone size: -
V gene: TRBV29-1
J gene: TRBJ2-5
CDR3 protein: CSVEVDSMETQYF

clone size: -
V gene: TRBV6-6
J gene: TRBJ1-1
CDR3 protein: CASSTGQVNTEAFF

clone size: many
V gene: TRBV28
J gene: TRBJ1-1
CDR3 protein: CASQPPWRNTEAFF

clone size: -
V gene: TRBV18
J gene: TRBJ2-2
CDR3 protein: CASSGAAGELFF

clone size: -
V gene: TRBV28
J gene: TRBJ2-5
CDR3 protein: CASSSNRKETQYF

clone size: -
V gene: TRBV5-1
J gene: TRBJ2-3
CDR3 protein: CASSLNRVSTDTQYF

clone size: few
V gene: TRBV28
J gene: TRBJ1-2
CDR3 protein: CASSLRTRADYTF

clone size: -
V gene: TRBV11-3
J gene: TRBJ2-7
CDR3 protein: CASSPLGSYEQYF

clone size: -
V gene: TRBV11-2
J gene: TRBJ2-5
CDR3 protein: CASSLDPRETQYF

clone size: few
V gene: TRBV28
J gene: TRBJ2-7
CDR3 protein: CASRAGYLYEQYF

clone size: -
V gene: TRBV19
J gene: TRBJ2-1
CDR3 protein: CASSNPPGTSGRGYNEQFF

clone size: -
V gene: TRBV25-1
J gene: TRBJ2-7
CDR3 protein: CASSGPSWEQYF

clone size: -
V gene: TRBV28
J gene: TRBJ2-3
CDR3 protein: CASSSQGVRPDTQYF

clone size: -
V gene: TRBV30
J gene: TRBJ2-2
CDR3 protein: CAWSQGAGTGELFF

clone size: -
V gene: TRBV28
J gene: TRBJ1-5
CDR3 protein: CASSFSGTGAGNQPQHF

clone size: few
V gene: TRBV15
J gene: TRBJ1-5
CDR3 protein: CATSRDPDNQPQHF

clone size: -
V gene: TRBV6-1
J gene: TRBJ1-2
CDR3 protein: CATVWGNYGYTF

clone size: -
V gene: TRBV6-6
J gene: TRBJ2-3
CDR3 protein: CASSYETITDTQYF

clone size: once
V gene: TRBV7-3
J gene: TRBJ2-3
CDR3 protein: CASRGTGEDTQYF

clone size: -
V gene: TRBV5-1
J gene: TRBJ2-7
CDR3 protein: CASSSNSYEQYF

clone size: once
V gene: TRBV4-1
J gene: TRBJ2-1
CDR3 protein: CASSQITSGRNEQFF

clone size: -
V gene: TRBV5-1
J gene: TRBJ1-1
CDR3 protein: CASSTDGLNTEAFF

clone size: -
V gene: TRBV5-4
J gene: TRBJ2-5
CDR3 protein: CASSLGGEETQYF

clone size: -
V gene: TRBV12-5
J gene: TRBJ2-3
CDR3 protein: CASGLGVSTDTQYF

clone size: -
V gene: TRBV5-1
J gene: TRBJ1-1
CDR3 protein: CASSRDRVGEAFF

clone size: -
V gene: TRBV4-1
J gene: TRBJ2-7
CDR3 protein: CASSPASGASYEQYF

clone size: -
V gene: TRBV7-3
J gene: TRBJ1-1
CDR3 protein: CASSYQQGMGEAFF

clone size: -
V gene: TRBV19
J gene: TRBJ1-1
CDR3 protein: CASGGNTEAFF

clone size: -
V gene: TRBV28
J gene: TRBJ1-3
CDR3 protein: CASRTLRRISGNTIYF

clone size: -
V gene: TRBV21-1
J gene: TRBJ2-3
CDR3 protein: CASSKATPGAEDTQYF

clone size: -
V gene: TRBV5-4
J gene: TRBJ1-2
CDR3 protein: CASSSTGVGGYTF

clone size: -
V gene: TRBV18
J gene: TRBJ1-2
CDR3 protein: CASSPEARYGYTF

clone size: many
V gene: TRBV9
J gene: TRBJ1-4
CDR3 protein: CASSVAAGGYATNEKLFF

clone size: -
V gene: TRBV20-1
J gene: TRBJ1-1
CDR3 protein: CSGQLNTEAFF

clone size: -
V gene: TRBV19
J gene: TRBJ2-6
CDR3 protein: CASSIDPGRRSTGGANVLTF